This TCR beta chain stems from a study of response to subunit inactivated influenza vaccine. Study-level results: Authors proposed each seasonal influenza vaccination draws in few new T cells.

V lost 0 bases, J lost 7 bases, and 10 bases lay in between. The CDR3 totals 12 residues. CDR1 is SQVTM, CDR2 ANQGSEA, per germline. On this clonotype itself: Its specificity is unknown.

TCRdb re-called the RT-PCR reads through MiXCR, storing one row per CDR3 protein. Among fewer than 250,000 distinct CDR3 sequences listed, around an eighth were seen once. V and J are TRBV29-1 and TRBJ2-7; D might be TRBD2 (5 bases). Material: CD8+ T cells sorted from PBMCs, obtained more than 4 days after vaccination. This receptor was taken from a middle-aged man who received an inactivated influenza vaccine. CDR3 nucleotides: TGCAGCGTTGAAGATCTCGGGGAGGAGCAGTACTTC. Protein sequence: CSVEDLGEEQYF.